The rows below give T cell receptor beta chains drawn from one sample of a study of beta chain features in type 1 diabetes. TCRdb keeps only in-frame clones here, not all; method: immunoSEQ multiplex PCR. The table has 60,000 or so clones, approximately 59% seen once. Input material: Tregs from blood. The receptor set was obtained from a woman younger than 35 in good health. The CDR3 runs from the conserved cysteine through the conserved F or W. D genes are given only for firm matches. Not every row has a clone size; where given, it reads once, few, many or a size class.

V,D,size,J,length,CDR3,DNA
TRBV10-3,TRBD1,few,TRBJ1-4,15,CAISSGTGTNEKLFF,TGTGCCATCAGCTCCGGGACAGGGACTAATGAAAAACTGTTTTTT
TRBV7-2,.,.,TRBJ2-4,13,CASSPDGENIQYF,TGTGCCAGCAGCCCAGACGGGGAAAACATTCAGTACTTC
TRBV7-9,.,.,TRBJ2-7,13,CASSLELSLEQYF,TGTGCCAGCAGCTTAGAGCTCTCCCTTGAGCAGTACTTC
TRBV5-1,.,.,TRBJ1-3,17,CASSLVDSASSGNTIYF,TGCGCCAGCAGCTTGGTTGACAGTGCCTCTTCTGGAAACACCATATATTTT
TRBV10-3,.,.,TRBJ1-5,13,CAMNRDLGQPQHF,TGTGCCATGAACAGGGACCTCGGGCAGCCCCAGCATTTT
TRBV27,TRBD2,few,TRBJ2-3,15,CASSASGRAPDTQYF,TGTGCCAGCAGTGCCAGCGGGAGGGCCCCAGATACGCAGTATTTT
TRBV28,TRBD1,.,TRBJ2-6,19,CASTHWPGQRSSGANVLTF,TGTGCCAGCACTCACTGGCCGGGACAGCGATCCTCTGGGGCCAACGTCCTGACTTTC
TRBV13,TRBD2,.,TRBJ2-7,13,CASSRGGSYEQYF,TGTGCCAGCAGCCGCGGGGGCTCCTACGAGCAGTACTTC
TRBV11-3,TRBD2,few,TRBJ2-1,17,CASSLEGTSGSYNEQFF,TGTGCCAGCAGCTTAGAGGGGACTAGCGGGAGCTACAATGAGCAGTTCTTC
TRBV30,TRBD1,.,TRBJ2-1,14,CAWGGQDRVNEQFF,TGTGCCTGGGGAGGACAGGACCGAGTCAATGAGCAGTTCTTC
TRBV7-9,.,.,TRBJ2-7,14,CASSADRFSYEQYF,TGTGCCAGCAGCGCTGACAGATTCTCCTACGAGCAGTACTTC
TRBV20-1,.,.,TRBJ2-7,11,CSASVSYEQYF,TGCAGTGCCTCTGTGTCCTACGAGCAGTACTTC
TRBV7-2,TRBD2,few,TRBJ2-3,16,CASSLGWRGGINTQYF,TGTGCCAGCAGCTTAGGATGGCGGGGGGGCATAAATACGCAGTATTTT
TRBV6-1,TRBD1,.,TRBJ1-1,15,CASSQNRGRNTEAFF,TGTGCCAGCAGTCAGAACAGGGGGAGGAACACTGAAGCTTTCTTT
TRBV7-3,TRBD1,few,TRBJ1-1,15,CASSQPGQGFAEAFF,TGTGCCAGCAGTCAACCGGGACAGGGTTTTGCTGAAGCTTTCTTT
TRBV5-1,.,.,TRBJ1-5,14,CASSLGGAGQPQHF,TGCGCCAGCAGTCTCGGGGGGGCTGGTCAGCCCCAGCATTTT
TRBV7-8,.,.,TRBJ1-6,15,CASSYGNSYNSPLHF,TGTGCCAGCAGCTACGGGAACTCCTATAATTCACCCCTCCACTTT
TRBV5-1,.,.,TRBJ1-4,14,CASSLGRANEKLFF,TGCGCCAGCAGCTTGGGCAGGGCTAATGAAAAACTGTTTTTT
TRBV5-1,.,.,TRBJ2-2,15,CASSPRTENTGELFF,TGCGCCAGCAGCCCTCGGACAGAGAACACCGGGGAGCTGTTTTTT
TRBV6-5,.,few,TRBJ2-3,15,CASSYSFGSADTQYF,TGTGCCAGCAGTTACTCTTTCGGGAGCGCAGATACGCAGTATTTT
TRBV5-4,TRBD1,.,TRBJ1-2,15,CASSLIGTGPYGYTF,TGTGCCAGCAGCTTGATCGGGACAGGACCCTATGGCTACACCTTC
TRBV5-1,.,.,TRBJ1-1,15,CASSLRSSLNTEAFF,TGCGCCAGCAGCTTGAGGAGTTCATTGAACACTGAAGCTTTCTTT
TRBV10-3,.,.,TRBJ2-7,13,CAISAGQFHEQYF,TGTGCCATCAGTGCCGGACAGTTCCACGAGCAGTACTTC
TRBV7-9,.,few,TRBJ2-1,14,CASSLVGLGDEQFF,TGTGCCAGCAGCCTGGTGGGCCTAGGGGATGAGCAGTTCTTC
TRBV5-1,TRBD2,.,TRBJ2-7,15,CASSPRTSGNYEQYF,TGCGCCAGCAGCCCCCGGACTAGCGGGAACTACGAGCAGTACTTC
TRBV5-4,TRBD1,.,TRBJ2-5,16,CASSFGGGQGQETQYF,TGTGCCAGCAGCTTCGGAGGGGGACAGGGGCAAGAGACCCAGTACTTC
TRBV6-5,.,few,TRBJ2-3,15,CASSRDFMLTDTQYF,TGTGCCAGCAGCCGGGACTTTATGTTGACAGATACGCAGTATTTT
TRBV30,TRBD1,few,TRBJ1-5,16,CAWSRQGWDSNQPQHF,TGTGCCTGGAGTCGACAGGGCTGGGACAGCAATCAGCCCCAGCATTTT
TRBV7-3,.,few,TRBJ1-2,13,CASSSEQGYGYTF,TGTGCCAGCAGCTCAGAACAGGGCTATGGCTACACCTTC
TRBV27,TRBD2,.,TRBJ2-7,17,CASSTRLSSGSWDEQYF,TGTGCCAGCAGTACCCGACTATCTAGCGGGAGTTGGGACGAGCAGTACTTC
TRBV19,.,.,TRBJ2-1,15,CASNGGTHTYNEQFF,TGTGCCAGTAACGGCGGGACCCACACCTACAATGAGCAGTTCTTC
TRBV19,TRBD2,.,TRBJ2-1,16,CASSTPGTRSDNEQFF,TGTGCCAGTAGTACCCCCGGGACTAGAAGCGACAATGAGCAGTTCTTC
TRBV5-6,.,.,TRBJ1-1,14,CASSPGGGNTEAFF,TGTGCCAGCAGCCCTGGGGGAGGGAACACTGAAGCTTTCTTT
TRBV7-2,.,.,TRBJ2-7,16,CASSLEVSGGGYEQYF,TGTGCCAGCAGCTTAGAGGTTTCGGGGGGCGGGTACGAGCAGTACTTC
TRBV5-1,TRBD1,few,TRBJ2-7,13,CASSQGDSYEQYF,TGCGCCAGCAGCCAAGGGGACAGCTACGAGCAGTACTTC
TRBV7-3,TRBD1,.,TRBJ2-3,15,CASSLIGQGPDTQYF,TGTGCCAGCAGCTTAATAGGACAGGGCCCAGATACGCAGTATTTT
TRBV19,.,.,TRBJ2-7,11,CASYASYEQYF,TGTGCCAGTTATGCGTCCTACGAGCAGTACTTC
TRBV11-2,.,few,TRBJ1-5,15,CASSPAPGESQPQHF,TGTGCCAGCAGCCCGGCCCCAGGGGAAAGTCAGCCCCAGCATTTT
TRBV7-9,TRBD2,.,TRBJ2-1,15,CASKSVREGRGEQFF,TGTGCCAGCAAATCGGTGCGGGAGGGCCGGGGTGAGCAGTTCTTC
TRBV4-2,TRBD2,.,TRBJ2-1,16,CASSSGAGGLYNEQFF,TGTGCCAGCAGTTCGGGGGCGGGGGGGTTATACAATGAGCAGTTCTTC
TRBV6-5,.,few,TRBJ1-4,15,CASSYSRTSSVKLFF,TGTGCCAGCAGTTACTCCAGGACGAGTAGCGTAAAACTGTTTTTT
TRBV5-1,.,.,TRBJ2-6,15,CASSGGLPGANVLTF,TGCGCCAGCAGCGGGGGACTTCCTGGGGCCAACGTCCTGACTTTC
TRBV5-4,TRBD2,.,TRBJ2-3,14,CASSLGLAGDTQYF,TGTGCCAGCAGCTTAGGACTAGCGGGAGATACGCAGTATTTT
TRBV7-9,.,few,TRBJ1-3,15,CASSPGAGSGNTIYF,TGTGCCAGCAGCCCCGGCGCGGGCTCTGGAAACACCATATATTTT
TRBV7-2,.,few,TRBJ1-2,13,CASSLRPGDGYTF,TGTGCCAGCAGCTTACGTCCAGGGGACGGCTACACCTTC
TRBV14,.,.,TRBJ2-5,14,CASSQLSFQETQYF,TGTGCCAGCAGCCAATTGAGTTTCCAAGAGACCCAGTACTTC
TRBV11-2,.,.,TRBJ1-1,13,CASSFQVYTEAFF,TGTGCCAGCAGCTTTCAGGTGTACACTGAAGCTTTCTTT
TRBV6-1,.,once,TRBJ1-2,14,CASSEAPGIYGYTF,TGTGCCAGCAGTGAAGCGCCCGGTATCTATGGCTACACCTTC
TRBV10-3,TRBD1,few,TRBJ1-2,15,CATVRPGQGRNGYTF,TGTGCCACCGTCCGGCCGGGACAGGGCCGGAATGGCTACACCTTC
TRBV4-1,TRBD1,.,TRBJ2-5,14,CASSQWGQEKTQYF,TGCGCCAGCAGCCAATGGGGACAGGAAAAGACCCAGTACTTC
TRBV10-3,.,.,TRBJ2-2,17,CAISPGHYGPIGGELFF,TGTGCCATCAGTCCGGGACACTACGGACCCATCGGCGGGGAGCTGTTTTTT
TRBV6-5,TRBD1,.,TRBJ1-2,14,CASSYVRGQSGYTF,TGTGCCAGCAGTTACGTAAGGGGGCAGAGTGGCTACACCTTC
TRBV6-5,.,.,TRBJ2-7,14,CASSYSRDSYEQYF,TGTGCCAGCAGTTACTCGCGGGACAGCTACGAGCAGTACTTC
TRBV27,.,.,TRBJ1-4,13,CASRGAPNEKLFF,TGTGCCAGCAGGGGAGCACCTAATGAAAAACTGTTTTTT
TRBV4-2,.,.,TRBJ2-7,13,CASSPYRGYEQYF,TGTGCCAGCAGCCCCTATAGAGGCTACGAGCAGTACTTC
TRBV5-1,.,.,TRBJ2-1,16,CASSRRTASSYNEQFF,TGCGCCAGCAGCCGGAGGACAGCGAGCTCCTACAATGAGCAGTTCTTC